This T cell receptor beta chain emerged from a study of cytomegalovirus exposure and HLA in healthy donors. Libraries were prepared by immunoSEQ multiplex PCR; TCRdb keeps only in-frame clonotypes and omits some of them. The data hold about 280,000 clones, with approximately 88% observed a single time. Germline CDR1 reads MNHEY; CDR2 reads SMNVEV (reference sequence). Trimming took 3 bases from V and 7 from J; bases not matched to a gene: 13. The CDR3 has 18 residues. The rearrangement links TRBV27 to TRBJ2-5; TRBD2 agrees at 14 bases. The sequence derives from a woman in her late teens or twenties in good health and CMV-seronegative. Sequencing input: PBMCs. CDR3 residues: CASSFRSTSGRALRTQYF. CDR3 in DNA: TGTGCCAGCAGTTTTCGCTCGACTAGCGGGAGGGCCCTTAGGACCCAGTACTTC.